This TCR beta chain emerged from a study of T cell responses to AZD1222 COVID-19 vaccine. Clones were sequenced by immunoSEQ multiplex PCR, and TCRdb holds only the in-frame ones, with some missing. The sample shows 96,000 or so clones, 80% to 90% of them seen only once. CDR1 WNHNN and CDR2 SYGVQD come from the germline V gene (reference sequence). This CDR3 is 16 amino acids long. With 8 bases clipped from V and 4 bases from J, the junction kept 11 bases outside the gene matches. The sequences come from peripheral blood, collected on day 0 of AZD1222 vaccination. The rearrangement links TRBV10-1 to TRBJ2-2; 9 bases agree with TRBD1. This receptor was obtained from an adult in good health. CDR3 residues: CASGEDRGRFTGELFF. The DNA of the CDR3 is TGCGCCAGCGGGGAGGACAGGGGCAGGTTCACCGGGGAGCTGTTTTTT.